Following are 13 T cell receptor beta chains from one sample sequenced in a study of blood T cell repertoires in COVID-19. Method: immunoSEQ multiplex PCR; TCRdb's copy keeps in-frame clones and lacks some. Of 200,000 to 300,000 clones in the sample, around 88% were seen once. Sequencing used peripheral blood. These receptors were obtained from an elderly woman with COVID-19, enrolled during active disease.

The chain employs TRBV5-1 and TRBJ1-1, with 7 positions matching TRBD1. There are 15 residues in the CDR3. Germline CDR1 reads SGHRS; CDR2 reads YFSETQ. With V trimmed by 0 bases and J by 4 bases, 6 bases remained unmatched. The CDR3 sequence: CASSLVGQGGTEAFF. The CDR3 coding sequence is TGCGCCAGCAGCTTGGTCGGGCAGGGGGGCACTGAAGCTTTCTTT.

The table lists this clone with a few counts. The rearrangement links TRBV3-1 (or the pseudogene TRBV3-2) to TRBJ1-5; perhaps TRBD1 as D (5 bases). The V gene's germline CDR1 is LGHDT and CDR2 YNNKEL (reference sequence). Trimming took off 0 bases at V and 5 bases at J, with 11 bases between the two ends. The CDR3 loop spans 15 amino acids. The CDR3 region has the DNA TGTGCCAGCAGCCAAGATGACAGACGATATCAGCCCCAGCATTTT. Amino acids: CASSQDDRRYQPQHF.

The chain uses TRBV2 and TRBJ1-1; the D gene is possibly TRBD1 (5 bases). CDR1 and CDR2 (germline): SNHLY, FYNNEI. Trimming pared 2 bases from V and 4 bases from J, leaving 11 bases between. The CDR3 totals 14 residues. DNA of the CDR3: TGTGCCAGCAGTGAACGGGGGTGGGGCACTGAAGCTTTCTTT. It encodes CASSERGWGTEAFF.

J is TRBJ2-1 and V is TRBV28, with 7 bases lining up with TRBD1. V shed 3 bases, J shed 10 bases, and the junction held 12 bases outside the gene matches. The CDR3 consists of 15 residues. In germline, CDR1 is MDHEN, CDR2 SYDVKM. CDR3 amino acids: CASSFSGGDKKEQFF. In nucleotides, the CDR3 is TGTGCCAGCAGTTTCTCAGGGGGAGATAAGAAGGAGCAGTTCTTC.

V is TRBV7-2 and J is TRBJ2-1, with D possibly TRBD1 on 6 matching bases. From germline, CDR1 is SGHTA and CDR2 FQGNSA. This CDR3 comprises 14 residues. Trimming removed 5 bases at V and 10 bases at J, with 18 bases between. Here the CDR3 DNA reads TGTGCCAGCAGCCTAATGAGACAGGTCGCGGAGCAGTTCTTC. Its protein product is CASSLMRQVAEQFF.

V and J are TRBV7-6 and TRBJ2-3; 13 bases fit TRBD2. CDR3 length: 16 amino acids. Germline CDR1 reads SGHVS; CDR2 reads FNYEAQ. The trim removed 5 bases at V and 2 bases at J, leaving 4 bases unmatched. The CDR3 bases are TGTGCCAGCAGCCGAGGGACTAGCGGGATCACAGATACGCAGTATTTT. Translation: CASSRGTSGITDTQYF.

V is TRBV7-9 and J is TRBJ2-2; no definite D call. The CDR3 is 16 residues long. Trimming shortened V by 0 bases and J by 5 bases, and 13 bases separated the two germline ends. The V gene's germline CDR1 is SEHNR and CDR2 FQNEAQ (reference sequence). This CDR3 reads CASSLARPDGTGELFF. The CDR3 DNA reads as TGTGCCAGCAGCTTAGCGCGGCCCGACGGGACCGGGGAGCTGTTTTTT. The entire variable domain, with the rest obtained from reference TRBV7-9 and TRBJ2-2, is as follows: DTGVSQNPRHKITKRGQNVTFRCDPISEHNRLYWYRQTLGQGPEFLTYFQNEAQLEKSRLLSDRFSAERPKGSFSTLEIQRTEQGDSAMYLCASSLARPDGTGELFFGEGSRLTVL.

The chain links TRBV28 to TRBJ1-1, with a weak D call TRBD1 (6 bases). Trimming removed 6 bases from V and 2 bases from J, with 13 bases in between. The CDR3 is made up of 14 amino acids. Germline CDR1 is MDHEN and CDR2 is SYDVKM. The CDR3 DNA reads TGTGCCAGCAGGCTCAGGGGCAGCAACACTGAAGCTTTCTTT. It codes for CASRLRGSNTEAFF.

The rearrangement joins TRBV3-1 (or the pseudogene TRBV3-2) to TRBJ1-1; D may be TRBD1 (6 bases). CDR3 length: 13 amino acids. Trimming took off 0 bases at V and 6 bases at J, with 8 bases between the two ends. Germline V gene lookup returns CDR1 LGHDT and CDR2 YNNKEL (reference sequence). The CDR3 DNA reads TGTGCCAGCAGCCAAGATTACAGGGCTGAAGCTTTCTTT. Encoded protein: CASSQDYRAEAFF.

The genes are TRBV5-1 and TRBJ1-6; 7 bases fit TRBD1. Germline CDR1 reads SGHRS; CDR2 reads YFSETQ. This CDR3 contains 16 residues. The V and J ends lost 4 bases and 6 bases, in that order; junction bases with no gene match: 10. The CDR3 loop is CASSAQTGKGNSPLHF. The DNA for the CDR3 is TGCGCCAGCAGCGCCCAGACAGGGAAGGGTAATTCACCCCTCCACTTT.

The rearrangement joins TRBV7-2 to TRBJ1-5; unclear D gene. The germline V gene has CDR1 SGHTA and CDR2 FQGNSA. The V and J ends lost 2 bases and 4 bases respectively, with 15 bases between them. This CDR3 comprises 16 residues. The CDR3 DNA follows: TGTGCCAGCAGCTTATTGGCGGGGAGCCTTAATCAGCCCCAGCATTTT. Protein: CASSLLAGSLNQPQHF.

This clone was found a few times. The same CDR3 can be traced to other DNA sequences in this sample. This chain joins TRBV28 and TRBJ2-7, with a possible D match to TRBD2 (7 bases). Trimming removed 3 bases from V and 7 bases from J, with 16 bases in between. Germline CDR1 reads MDHEN; CDR2 reads SYDVKM. The CDR3 extends over 14 amino acids. The CDR3 reads CASSLGRGAREQYF. In DNA, the CDR3 is TGTGCCAGCAGTTTGGGTCGGGGGGCTAGGGAGCAGTACTTC.

The chain uses TRBV14 and TRBJ1-1; D might be TRBD1 (6 bases). The germline V and J ends were trimmed by 2 bases and 6 bases, with 10 bases remaining between them. The CDR3 runs to 13 residues. From germline, CDR1 is SGHDN and CDR2 FVKESK. The CDR3 region has the DNA TGTGCCAGCAGCCAACAACAGGGTTCTGAAGCTTTCTTT. Translation gives CASSQQQGSEAFF.